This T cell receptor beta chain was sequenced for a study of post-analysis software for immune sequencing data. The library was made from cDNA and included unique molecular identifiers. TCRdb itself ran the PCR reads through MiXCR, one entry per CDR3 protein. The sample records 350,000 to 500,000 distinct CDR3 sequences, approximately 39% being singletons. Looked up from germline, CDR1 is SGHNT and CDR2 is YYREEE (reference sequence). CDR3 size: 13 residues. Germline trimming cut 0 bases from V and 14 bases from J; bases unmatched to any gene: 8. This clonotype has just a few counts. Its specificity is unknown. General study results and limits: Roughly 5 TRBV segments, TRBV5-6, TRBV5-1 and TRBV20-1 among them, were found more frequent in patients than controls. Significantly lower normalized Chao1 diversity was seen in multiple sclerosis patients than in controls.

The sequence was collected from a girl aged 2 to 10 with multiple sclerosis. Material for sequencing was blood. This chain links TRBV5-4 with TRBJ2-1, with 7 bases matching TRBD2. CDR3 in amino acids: CASSLGGAGVKFF. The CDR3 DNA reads TGTGCCAGCAGCTTGGGTGGGGCGGGAGTCAAGTTCTTC.